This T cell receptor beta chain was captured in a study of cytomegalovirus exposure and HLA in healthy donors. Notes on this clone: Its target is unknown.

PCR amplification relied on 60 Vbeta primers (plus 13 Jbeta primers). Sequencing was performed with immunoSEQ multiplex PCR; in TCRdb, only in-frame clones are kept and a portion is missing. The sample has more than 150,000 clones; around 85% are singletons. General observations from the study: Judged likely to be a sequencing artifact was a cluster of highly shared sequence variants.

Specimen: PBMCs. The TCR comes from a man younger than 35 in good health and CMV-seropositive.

The CDR3: CASSAGTGSGKLFF. CDR3 coding DNA: TGTGCCAGCAGTGCAGGGACAGGGTCGGGAAAACTGTTTTTT. V gene TRBV6-5 combines with J gene TRBJ1-4; TRBD1 matches at 9 bases. The CDR3 totals 14 residues. The V and J ends lost 5 bases and 10 bases, in that order; junction bases with no gene match: 8. The germline gives CDR1 MNHEY, CDR2 SVGAGI.